A selection of T cell receptor beta chains follows, all from one sample in a study of blood T cell repertoires in COVID-19. The method was immunoSEQ multiplex PCR; TCRdb's version includes in-frame clones alone and lacks a portion of them. The sample shows roughly 140,000 clones, almost 90% of them seen only once. The sequencing sample was made of peripheral blood. The receptors here all came from a human donor in a cohort sampled during active COVID-19. Each CDR3 is given with its conserved first and last residue. A D gene is named only where the DNA matches it firmly. Clone sizes are given selectively: once, few, many, or a class where the clone is expanded.

V,J,D,size,CDR3,DNA
TRBV6-2/TRBV6-3,TRBJ2-1,-,-,CASSYLDNEQFF,TGTGCCAGCAGTTACTTAGACAATGAGCAGTTCTTC
TRBV2,TRBJ1-1,-,once,CASSAGEAFF,TGTGCCAGCAGTGCGGGGGAAGCTTTCTTT
TRBV7-3,TRBJ1-1,TRBD1,-,CASSLIRGTGGPGRASTEAFF,TGTGCCAGCAGCTTAATCCGGGGTACAGGGGGGCCTGGTAGAGCATCCACTGAAGCTTTCTTT
TRBV5-4,TRBJ2-7,TRBD1,-,CASSGSGQVGGEQYF,TGTGCCAGCAGCGGATCGGGACAGGTGGGCGGCGAGCAGTACTTC
TRBV6-5,TRBJ1-6,-,-,CASSYSRAALGSPLHF,TGTGCCAGCAGTTACTCGAGAGCTGCCCTTGGTTCACCCCTCCACTTT
TRBV4-2,TRBJ1-1,TRBD1,-,CASSQPKQGRGNTEAFF,TGTGCCAGCAGCCAGCCCAAACAGGGGCGCGGGAACACTGAAGCTTTCTTT
TRBV5-4,TRBJ2-5,-,-,CASSVGGSVETQYF,TGTGCCAGCAGCGTAGGAGGTAGTGTGGAGACCCAGTACTTC
TRBV7-2,TRBJ2-3,TRBD2,-,CASSSVWLAGASTDTQYF,TGTGCCAGCAGCTCCGTCTGGCTAGCGGGGGCGAGCACAGATACGCAGTATTTT
TRBV19,TRBJ1-2,TRBD1,-,CASIGTGYGYTF,TGTGCCAGTATTGGGACAGGCTATGGCTACACCTTC
TRBV6-5,TRBJ1-2,-,-,CASSLFLGAALGYTF,TGTGCCAGCAGTTTATTTCTAGGCGCCGCCCTGGGCTACACCTTC
TRBV7-9,TRBJ2-3,TRBD2,-,CASSEKGLAGGRTDTQYF,TGTGCCAGCAGCGAAAAAGGACTAGCGGGGGGCCGCACAGATACGCAGTATTTT
TRBV27,TRBJ2-1,TRBD1,-,CASSSTGGARSEQFF,TGTGCCAGCAGTTCTACAGGGGGCGCGAGGAGTGAGCAGTTCTTC
TRBV7-9,TRBJ1-3,-,-,CASSLIAGESGNTIYF,TGTGCCAGCAGCTTAATCGCCGGGGAATCTGGAAACACCATATATTTT
TRBV4-1,TRBJ2-2,TRBD2,-,CASSQDSVAGAANTGELFF,TGCGCCAGCAGCCAAGATTCGGTAGCGGGGGCTGCGAACACCGGGGAGCTGTTTTTT
TRBV5-1,TRBJ2-1,TRBD2,-,CASSLGTSGRDLGEQFF,TGCGCCAGCAGCTTGGGGACTAGCGGGAGGGACTTGGGCGAGCAGTTCTTC
TRBV7-6,TRBJ2-3,TRBD2,once,CASAPAPLAGVADTQYF,TGTGCCAGCGCCCCAGCCCCACTAGCGGGAGTAGCAGATACGCAGTATTTT
TRBV10-2,TRBJ2-5,TRBD1,-,CASTRRDRLNQETQYF,TGCGCCAGCACACGCAGGGACAGACTCAACCAAGAGACCCAGTACTTC
TRBV4-3,TRBJ2-3,-,-,CASSQIDSPTDTQYF,TGCGCCAGCAGCCAAATTGACAGTCCCACAGATACGCAGTATTTT
TRBV5-1,TRBJ2-1,TRBD2,-,CASSWGTSGSSYNEQFF,TGCGCCAGCAGCTGGGGGACTAGCGGGAGTTCCTACAATGAGCAGTTCTTC
TRBV7-9,TRBJ2-3,TRBD1,-,CASSRTGELDTQYF,TGTGCCAGCAGCCGGACAGGGGAGTTAGATACGCAGTATTTT
TRBV10-1,TRBJ2-7,-,-,CASSVFRLEFHEQYF,TGCGCCAGCAGTGTATTTAGACTAGAGTTCCACGAGCAGTACTTC
TRBV19,TRBJ2-7,TRBD2,-,CASSNGLAGSYEQYF,TGTGCCAGTAGTAACGGGCTAGCGGGCTCCTACGAGCAGTACTTC
TRBV28,TRBJ1-1,-,-,CASSLGGLDAFF,TGTGCCAGCAGTTTAGGAGGGTTAGATGCTTTCTTT
TRBV3-1/TRBV3-2,TRBJ2-2,-,once,CASSQIGGVGELFF,TGTGCCAGCAGCCAAATCGGCGGGGTCGGGGAGCTGTTTTTT
TRBV2,TRBJ1-2,-,-,CASRKGRDLYGYTF,TGTGCCAGCAGGAAGGGGAGGGACCTCTATGGCTACACCTTC
TRBV19,TRBJ1-5,-,-,CASSDVGGNNQPQHF,TGTGCCAGTAGTGATGTCGGGGGGAACAATCAGCCCCAGCATTTT
TRBV7-3,TRBJ2-5,TRBD1,once,CASSLDGGRGKTQYF,TGTGCCAGCAGCTTAGACGGCGGCAGGGGGAAGACCCAGTACTTC
TRBV5-4,TRBJ2-3,TRBD2,-,CASSGPTGLASDTQYF,TGTGCCAGCAGCGGGCCAACGGGACTAGCGTCAGATACGCAGTATTTT
TRBV5-5,TRBJ1-6,-,-,CASSLAETGINSPLHF,TGTGCCAGCAGCTTGGCCGAAACAGGGATTAATTCACCCCTCCACTTT
TRBV9,TRBJ2-1,-,-,CASSGRQGAVSYNEQFF,TGTGCCAGCAGCGGACGACAAGGGGCAGTCTCCTACAATGAGCAGTTCTTC
TRBV5-8,TRBJ1-5,TRBD1,-,CASSQYRGGMWEPQHF,TGTGCCAGCAGCCAGTACAGGGGAGGAATGTGGGAGCCCCAGCATTTT
TRBV7-2,TRBJ1-5,-,-,CASSVEPHQPQHF,TGTGCCAGCAGCGTCGAGCCCCATCAGCCCCAGCATTTT
TRBV12-5,TRBJ2-3,-,-,CASGDLDTQYF,TGTGCTAGTGGCGACTTAGATACGCAGTATTTT
TRBV6-5,TRBJ2-7,-,-,CASSTGSYEQYF,TGTGCCAGCAGTACAGGGAGCTACGAGCAGTACTTC
TRBV7-3,TRBJ2-1,TRBD2,-,CASSPGLAGEYNEQFF,TGTGCCAGCAGCCCGGGCCTGGCGGGGGAATACAATGAGCAGTTCTTC
TRBV11-3,TRBJ2-6,TRBD1,-,CASSPGQTLSGANVLTF,TGTGCCAGCAGCCCGGGACAGACACTTTCTGGGGCCAACGTCCTGACTTTC
TRBV6-1,TRBJ1-4,TRBD1,once,CASSEFWRVDRAFF,TGTGCCAGCAGTGAATTTTGGCGAGTGGACAGGGCGTTTTTT
TRBV11-2,TRBJ2-2,TRBD1,once,CASSLARQGRGGELFF,TGTGCCAGCAGCTTAGCCCGACAGGGGAGAGGTGGGGAGCTGTTTTTT
TRBV7-8,TRBJ1-5,-,-,CASSLSTVQGGNQPQHF,TGTGCCAGCAGCTTAAGCACGGTACAGGGTGGCAATCAGCCCCAGCATTTT
TRBV7-2,TRBJ1-3,-,-,CASSLAGGPSGNTIYF,TGTGCCAGCAGCTTAGCGGGGGGACCCTCTGGAAACACCATATATTTT
TRBV6-5,TRBJ1-5,-,-,CASRVTAGQYQPQHF,TGTGCCAGCAGAGTTACGGCCGGACAATATCAGCCCCAGCATTTT
TRBV18,TRBJ1-5,TRBD1,-,CASSPRTGGSNQPQHF,TGTGCCAGCTCACCAAGGACAGGGGGGAGCAATCAGCCCCAGCATTTT